Described below is a single T cell receptor beta chain sequence and its context. Its antigen is undetermined. The data belong to a study of memory CD4+ T cells and cytomegalovirus serostatus. Study-level results: Of around 160 reported CMV TCRbeta sequences, 65 to 85 were found in memory CD4+ repertoires.

Single viable CD3+CD4+CD8-CD45RO+ cells were sorted as the memory CD4+ T cells. Method: immunoSEQ multiplex PCR; TCRdb's copy keeps in-frame clones and lacks some. The table includes under 70,000 clones, about 81% detected once. The receptor comes from an adult in good health and CMV-seronegative. Sequences were obtained from memory CD4+ T cells from blood.

The CDR3: CASSLTGGVRSYEQYF. Written as DNA, the CDR3 is TGTGCCAGCAGCTTGACAGGGGGGGTTCGCTCCTACGAGCAGTACTTC. This chain joins TRBV7-2 and TRBJ2-7, with 9 nucleotides matching TRBD1. CDR1 and CDR2 from the germline V gene are SGHTA and FQGNSA. CDR3 size: 16 residues. Germline trimming cut 3 bases from V and 0 bases from J; bases unmatched to any gene: 6.